The clone carrying this T cell receptor (beta chain) appeared a single time. This sample is drawn from a study of blood T cell repertoires in COVID-19. Method: immunoSEQ multiplex PCR; TCRdb's copy keeps in-frame clones and lacks some. Of roughly 50,000 clones in the sample, approximately 90% are singletons; the top ten hold approximately 4.9%. Germline V gene data show CDR1 as MDHEN and CDR2 as SYDVKM. V lost 4 bases and J lost 5; bases outside the gene matches: 4. The CDR3 runs to 14 residues. The sample comprised peripheral blood. This chain links TRBV28 with TRBJ2-2; 7 bases match TRBD2. The clonotype comes from a man aged 70 or older with acute or convalescent COVID-19. CDR3 sequence reads: CASSSIGGTGELFF. In DNA, the CDR3 is TGTGCCAGCAGTTCAATCGGGGGGACCGGGGAGCTGTTTTTT.